The following is a TCR beta chain sequence with its context. The PCR used 60 Vbeta and 13 Jbeta primers. Data came from immunoSEQ multiplex PCR; TCRdb stores just in-frame clones and leaves some out. The sample lists fewer than 150,000 clones, around 77% occurring once. The source of the sample is a study of cytomegalovirus exposure and HLA in healthy donors. The CDR3 is made up of 15 amino acids. Germline CDR1 and CDR2: SGHAT and FQNNGV. Trimming stripped 1 base from V and 4 bases from J, with 14 bases between. Sequenced sample: PBMCs. The V and J genes are TRBV11-2 and TRBJ2-7, with D possibly matching TRBD2 (6 bases). The TCR comes from a man aged 30 to 39 in good health and CMV-seronegative. The CDR3 spells CASSLVGGWGYEQYF. DNA of the CDR3: TGTGCCAGCAGCTTAGTGGGGGGATGGGGATACGAGCAGTACTTC.